This T cell receptor (beta chain) comes out of a study of regulatory T cells in long-lasting Graves disease. Broader study findings: Lower TCR diversity characterized persistent Graves' patients relative to newly diagnosed patients.

Building the TCR beta libraries relied on iRepertoire HTBI primers, and CDR3 regions underwent Arm-PCR. MiXCR, applied by TCRdb to the multiplex PCR reads, yields one record per CDR3 protein. The top ten hold around 18% of the sample, which has under 800,000 distinct CDR3 sequences, 15% to 20% seen once. Time point noted: newly diagnosed GD, antithyroid drugs for less than 3 months. PBMC RNA was the source of the TCR library. Graves' disease diagnosis followed American Thyroid Association guidelines. With regard to this clonotype: Its target is unknown.

In germline, CDR1 is MGHRA, CDR2 YSYEKL. The CDR3 is 15 amino acids. The V end was cut by 0 bases, the J end by 5 bases, with 13 bases between. These records were also assigned to another study, of T cells in Graves' hyperthyroidism and ophthalmopathy. Turning to that study: Researchers found most expanded thyroid clonotypes above 0.001 in blood as well. Ophthalmopathy and stable hyperthyroidism were told apart by a 13 V-J model.

The sample in question was peripheral blood mononuclear cells (PBMCs), obtained at new diagnosis, from a patient treated with antithyroid drugs. The receptor was derived from a woman aged 25 to 39 with Graves disease. The chain recombines TRBV4-1 with TRBJ2-5; D might be TRBD1 (5 bases). CDR3 sequence: CASSQDYPGRETQYF. The CDR3 bases are TGCGCCAGCAGCCAAGATTACCCAGGGCGGGAGACCCAGTACTTC.